This TCR beta chain emerged from a study of T cell repertoires in cytomegalovirus infection. Looking at the study overall: Newly reported HLA-C-restricted and thoroughly characterized HLA-B-restricted CMV epitopes were employed. An indication of both CMV infection and matching HLA type came from public TCR beta signatures. General observations from the study: Cumulative public TCR beta family frequency identified CMV carriers with the relevant HLA. Across the ex vivo response, the dominant clonotypes were HLA-C-restricted CMV-specific TCR beta clonotypes.

One entry per CDR3 protein, called by TCRdb with MiXCR from the reads. The sample has 700,000 to 950,000 distinct CDR3 sequences, roughly 33% seen once. As to this clonotype: Its antigen is still unknown.

The germline gives CDR1 LGHNA, CDR2 YSLEER. Trimming shortened V by 3 bases and J by 7 bases, and 13 bases separated the two germline ends. The CDR3 is made up of 14 amino acids. The V gene is TRBV4-3, the J gene TRBJ2-1, with unresolved D. This clonotype originated in a human donor in good health (CMV status not recorded). Some clones in this sample may be carry-over from other donors' samples. The material sequenced was cultured CD8+ T cells from PBMCs, taken from culture after CMV antigen stimulation. The CDR3 loop reads CASSHLGIGNEQFF. The CDR3 DNA follows: TGCGCCAGCAGCCATTTGGGAATAGGTAATGAGCAGTTCTTC.